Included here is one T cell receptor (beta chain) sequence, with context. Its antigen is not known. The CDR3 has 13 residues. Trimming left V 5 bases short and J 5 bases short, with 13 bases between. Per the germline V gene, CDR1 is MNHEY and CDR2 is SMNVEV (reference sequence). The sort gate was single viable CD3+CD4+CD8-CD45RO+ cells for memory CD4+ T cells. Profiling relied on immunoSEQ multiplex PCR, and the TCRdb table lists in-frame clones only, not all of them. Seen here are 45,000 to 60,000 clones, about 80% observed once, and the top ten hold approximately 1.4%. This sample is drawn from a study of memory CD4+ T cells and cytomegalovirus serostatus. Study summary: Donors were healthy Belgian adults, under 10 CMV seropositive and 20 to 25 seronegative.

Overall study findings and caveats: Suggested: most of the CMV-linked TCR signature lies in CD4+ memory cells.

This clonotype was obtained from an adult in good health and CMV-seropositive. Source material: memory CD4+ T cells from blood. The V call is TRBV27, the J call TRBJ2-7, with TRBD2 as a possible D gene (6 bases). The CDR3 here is CASSRRRADEQYF. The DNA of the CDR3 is TGTGCCAGCAGTCGCAGGAGGGCTGACGAGCAGTACTTC.